Sequencing of this TCR beta chain was carried out in a study of blood T cell repertoires in COVID-19. TCRdb keeps only in-frame clones here, not all; method: immunoSEQ multiplex PCR. The table shows 260,000 or so clones, with approximately 85% occurring only once. Germline CDR1 and CDR2: SEHNR and FQNEAQ (reference sequence). CDR3 length equals 16 residues. Trimming took 5 bases from V and 4 from J; bases not matched to a gene: 14. This clone appeared once. Sample: peripheral blood. V is TRBV7-9 and J is TRBJ2-7; 7 bases line up with TRBD1. This clonotype was sampled from a man between 18 and 35 years old with active or convalescent COVID-19. CDR3 DNA: TGTGCCAGCAGCCTTCAGCCGGGACAGCAACTATACGAGCAGTACTTC. Encoded protein: CASSLQPGQQLYEQYF.